Sequencing of this T cell receptor (beta chain) was carried out in a study of T-cell reconstitution after alpha-beta-depleted transplantation in children. The CDR3 spans 12 residues. Germline-derived CDR1 and CDR2 are SEHNR and FQNEAQ (reference sequence). V lost 3 bases, J lost 14 bases, and 14 bases lay in between. Unique molecular identifiers were incorporated during preparation of the TCRbeta library. TCRdb fed the PCR reads into MiXCR, producing one record per CDR3 protein. The table has 450,000 to 600,000 distinct CDR3 sequences, 18% seen once. The receptor's source is a human donor who donated a stem cell graft to a child with acute lymphoblastic leukemia. The V call is TRBV7-9, the J call TRBJ2-1; D is perhaps TRBD1 (6 bases). Sequenced material: PBMCs from the stem cell graft donor, taken from the stem cell graft. The CDR3 DNA reads as TGTGCCAGCAGCTTTATCAGGGGATATGAGTTCTTC. It codes for CASSFIRGYEFF.